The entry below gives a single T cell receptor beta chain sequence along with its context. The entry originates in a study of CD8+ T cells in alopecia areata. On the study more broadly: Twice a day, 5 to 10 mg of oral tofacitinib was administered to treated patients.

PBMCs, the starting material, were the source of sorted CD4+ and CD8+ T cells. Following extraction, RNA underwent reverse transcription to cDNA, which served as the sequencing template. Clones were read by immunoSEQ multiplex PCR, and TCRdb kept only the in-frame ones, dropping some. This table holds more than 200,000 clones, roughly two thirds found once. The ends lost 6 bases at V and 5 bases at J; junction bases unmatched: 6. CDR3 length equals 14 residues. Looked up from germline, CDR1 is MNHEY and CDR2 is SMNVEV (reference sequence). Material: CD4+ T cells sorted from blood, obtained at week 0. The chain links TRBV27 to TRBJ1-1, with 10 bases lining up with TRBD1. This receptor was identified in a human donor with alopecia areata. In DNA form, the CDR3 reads TGTGCCAGCAGCCGATGGGACAGGGGAACTGAAGCTTTCTTT. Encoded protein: CASSRWDRGTEAFF.